This passage covers 7 T cell receptor beta chains from one sample sequenced in a study of T cells in Graves' hyperthyroidism and ophthalmopathy. There were TCR beta CDR3 regions amplified from RNA transcripts. Primed by the HTBI set, a first-round RT-PCR was run on the TCR CDR3. TCRdb analysed the multiplex PCR reads with MiXCR anew, one entry per CDR3 protein. The table shows roughly 500,000 distinct CDR3 sequences, with over 45% occurring only once. Sequenced input: peripheral blood or thyroid tissue (not recorded which). The receptors were gathered from an adult woman with Graves' disease, either hyperthyroidism or ophthalmopathy (not recorded which).

This clonotype showed up many times. The chain links TRBV20-1 to TRBJ1-4; no definite D call. Germline loops: CDR1 DFQATT, CDR2 SNEGSKA (reference sequence). The CDR3 spans 12 residues. V lost 6 bases, J lost 5 bases, and 10 bases lay in between. The CDR3 loop reads CSAPRGNEKLFF. CDR3 DNA sequence: TGCAGTGCGCCCCGAGGGAATGAAAAACTGTTTTTT.

As regards this clonotype: At one end, the junction sequence differs from germline, possibly due to a read error. The rearrangement uses TRBV5-1 and TRBJ2-7; 11 positions agree with TRBD2. The germline V gene has CDR1 SGHRS and CDR2 YFSETQ. CDR3 size: 14 residues. CDR3 residues: CASSGTSGSYGQYF. The CDR3 DNA reads TGCGCCAGCAGCGGGACTAGCGGTTCCTACGGGCAGTACTTC.

This clonotype was observed many times. The chain uses TRBV29-1 and TRBJ1-3; 7 bases are a match to TRBD1. This CDR3 is 13 amino acids long. CDR1 and CDR2 (germline): SQVTM, ANQGSEA. Unmatched junction bases numbered 3, after V lost 0 bases and J lost 7 bases. This CDR3 reads CSVEEQGRNTIYF. The CDR3 DNA sequence: TGCAGCGTTGAAGAACAGGGGCGGAACACCATATATTTT.

This clonotype was seen ten or more times. The chain has TRBV19 and TRBJ2-7, with TRBD2 matching over 8 bases. J lost 3 bases, V lost 6 bases, and 10 bases had no gene match. The CDR3 is 15 amino acids. Germline V CDR1 and CDR2: LNHDA, SQIVND (reference sequence). The CDR3 bases are TGTGCCAGTAGAACCGCGGCGAGCGGGGGCTACGAGCAGTACTTC. This codes for CASRTAASGGYEQYF.

With respect to this clonotype: A junction end diverges from the germline sequence, so it may reflect a read error. V gene TRBV7-2 combines with J gene TRBJ2-7; 7 bases match TRBD1. Germline V gene sequence: CDR1 SGHTA, CDR2 FQGNSA. This CDR3 comprises 15 residues. The CDR3 sequence: CASSQSRDRTYEQYF. DNA of the CDR3: TGCGCCAGCAGCCAAAGTCGGGACAGAACCTACGAGCAGTACTTC.

The rearrangement links TRBV6-6 to TRBJ2-5, with 9 bases aligning to TRBD2. CDR3 length equals 14 residues. V lost 8 bases to trimming and J lost 3 bases; unmatched junction nucleotides: 7. Per the germline V gene, CDR1 is MNHNY and CDR2 is SVGAGI (reference sequence). The CDR3 DNA reads as TGTGCCAGCCTAAGTTTAGCGGGAGAAGAGACCCAGTACTTC. This gives the protein CASLSLAGEETQYF.

This clonotype was seen repeatedly, ten times or more. This chain connects TRBV5-6 to TRBJ2-5, with unresolved D. The length of the CDR3 is 13 residues. The germline CDR1 and CDR2 sequences are SGHDT and YYEEEE. The V and J ends lost 4 bases and 5 bases respectively, with 12 bases between them. CDR3 residues: CASSMRGKETQYF. The CDR3 DNA is TGTGCCAGCAGCATGCGTGGGAAGGAGACCCAGTACTTC.